What follows are 4 T cell receptor beta chains derived from one specimen sequenced in a study of blood T cell repertoires in COVID-19. TCRdb's copy holds only in-frame clones and misses some; the assay was immunoSEQ multiplex PCR. Among a few hundred thousand clones listed, about 90% were seen once. Sequencing was done on a sample of PBMCs or T cells enriched from blood (not recorded which). The receptors stem from a woman in her thirties who had recovered from COVID-19.

The CDR3 DNA is TGTGCCATCCTCCCCTCTGGGGCCAGAGGTAACACCGGGGAGCTGTTTTTT. This encodes CAILPSGARGNTGELFF. This chain connects TRBV28 to TRBJ2-2, with D tentatively TRBD1 (5 bases). V was cut by 10 bases and J by 2 bases, with 23 bases left in between. Germline CDR1 is MDHEN and CDR2 is SYDVKM. This CDR3 spans 17 amino acids.

The gene calls are TRBV7-9 and TRBJ1-2, with a weak D call TRBD1 (5 bases). This CDR3 region has 12 residues. The ends were cut back, 1 base at V and 6 bases at J, with 6 bases in the middle. Germline CDR1 and CDR2: SEHNR and FQNEAQ (reference sequence). CDR3 in DNA: TGTGCCAGCAGCTTAGGACAGAATGGCTACACCTTC. Its translation: CASSLGQNGYTF. Together with reference TRBV7-9 and TRBJ1-2, the CDR3 gives the full variable domain: DTGVSQNPRHKITKRGQNVTFRCDPISEHNRLYWYRQTLGQGPEFLTYFQNEAQLEKSRLLSDRFSAERPKGSFSTLEIQRTEQGDSAMYLCASSLGQNGYTFGSGTRLTVV.

A single count supports this clone. This rearrangement joins TRBV28 to TRBJ1-5, with TRBD1 as a possible D gene (6 bases). Germline CDR1 and CDR2: MDHEN and SYDVKM. The V and J ends lost 5 bases and 5 bases respectively, with 16 bases between them. The CDR3 extends over 15 amino acids. This chain's CDR3 is CASSVAGGLHQPQHF. The CDR3 nucleotides are TGTGCCAGCAGTGTCGCCGGGGGGCTACATCAGCCCCAGCATTTT.

The chain joins TRBV28 to TRBJ2-3, with TRBD1 matching 8 bases. The junction had 5 bases not matched to a gene; V was cut back by 5 bases and J by 1 base. Germline V gene data show CDR1 as MDHEN and CDR2 as SYDVKM. This CDR3 has 15 amino acids. The CDR3 is CASSPPTGGTDTQYF. Here the CDR3 DNA reads TGTGCCAGCAGTCCGCCGACAGGGGGCACAGATACGCAGTATTTT.